At least ten counts were recorded for the clone carrying this T cell receptor beta chain. These data originate in a study of T cells in Graves' hyperthyroidism and ophthalmopathy. The CDR3 has 13 amino acids. Trimming pared 5 bases from V and 2 bases from J, leaving 10 bases between. Germline CDR1 reads SEHNR; CDR2 reads FQNEAQ (reference sequence). There were TCR beta CDR3 regions amplified from RNA transcripts. First-round RT-PCR with HTBI primers amplified the TCR CDR3 region. Using its own MiXCR run on the multiplex PCR reads, TCRdb lists one record per CDR3 protein. The data contain a few hundred thousand distinct CDR3 sequences, around 17% of them singletons.

The rearrangement uses TRBV7-9 and TRBJ2-7, with D perhaps TRBD1 or TRBD2 (5 bases each). Sequenced material: blood. The TCR comes from a woman aged 50 to 60 with Graves' hyperthyroidism. CDR3 coding DNA: TGTGCCAGCAGCCCCCGGGGCCCCTACGAGCAGTACTTC. It codes for CASSPRGPYEQYF.